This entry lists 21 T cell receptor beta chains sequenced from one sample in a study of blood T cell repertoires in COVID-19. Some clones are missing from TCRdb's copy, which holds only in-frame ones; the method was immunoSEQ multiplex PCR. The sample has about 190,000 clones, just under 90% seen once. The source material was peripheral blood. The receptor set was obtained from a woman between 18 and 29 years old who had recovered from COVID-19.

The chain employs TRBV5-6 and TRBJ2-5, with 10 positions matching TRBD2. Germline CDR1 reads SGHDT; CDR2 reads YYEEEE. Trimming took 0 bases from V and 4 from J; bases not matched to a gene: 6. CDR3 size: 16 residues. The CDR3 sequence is CASSLVPSGRLETQYF. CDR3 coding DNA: TGTGCCAGCAGCTTGGTGCCTAGCGGGAGATTAGAGACCCAGTACTTC.

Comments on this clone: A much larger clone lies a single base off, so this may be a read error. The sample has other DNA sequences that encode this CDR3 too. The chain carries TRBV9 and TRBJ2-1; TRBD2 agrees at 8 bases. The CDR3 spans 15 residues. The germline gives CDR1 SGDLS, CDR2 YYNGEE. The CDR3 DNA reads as TGTGCCAGTAGCGACCCCCGGACTAGCAATGGTGAGCAGTTCTTC. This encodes CASSDPRTSNGEQFF.

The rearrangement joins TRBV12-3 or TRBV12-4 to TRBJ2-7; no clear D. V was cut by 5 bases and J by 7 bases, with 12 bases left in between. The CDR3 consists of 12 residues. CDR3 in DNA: TGTGCCAGCAGTCAGGCCTTGTGGGAGCAGTACTTC. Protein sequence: CASSQALWEQYF.

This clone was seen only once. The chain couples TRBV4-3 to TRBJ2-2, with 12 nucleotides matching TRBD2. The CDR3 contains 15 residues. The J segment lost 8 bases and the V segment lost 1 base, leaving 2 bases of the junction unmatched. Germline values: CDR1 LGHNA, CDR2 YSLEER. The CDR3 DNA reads TGCGCCAGCAGCCAAGGGACTAGCGGGATGGGGGAGCTGTTTTTT. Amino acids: CASSQGTSGMGELFF.

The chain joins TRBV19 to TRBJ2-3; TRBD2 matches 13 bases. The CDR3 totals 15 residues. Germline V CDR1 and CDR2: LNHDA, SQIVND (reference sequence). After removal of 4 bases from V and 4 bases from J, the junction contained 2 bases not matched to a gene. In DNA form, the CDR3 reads TGTGCCAGTAGTAGGACTAGCGGGAGCGCAGATACGCAGTATTTT. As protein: CASSRTSGSADTQYF.

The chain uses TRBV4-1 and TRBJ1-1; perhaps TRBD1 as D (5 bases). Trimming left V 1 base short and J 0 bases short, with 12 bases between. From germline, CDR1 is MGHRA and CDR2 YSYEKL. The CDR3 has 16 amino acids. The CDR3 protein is CASSQGRRQMNTEAFF. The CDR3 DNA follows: TGCGCCAGCAGCCAAGGACGACGACAGATGAACACTGAAGCTTTCTTT.

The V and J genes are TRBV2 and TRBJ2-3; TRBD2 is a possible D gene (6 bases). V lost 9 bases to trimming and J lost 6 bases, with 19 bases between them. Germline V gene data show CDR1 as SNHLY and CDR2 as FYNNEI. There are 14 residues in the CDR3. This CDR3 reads CARSLAPPGDTQYF. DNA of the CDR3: TGTGCCAGATCGCTAGCGCCTCCCGGGGATACGCAGTATTTT. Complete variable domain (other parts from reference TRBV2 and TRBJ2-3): EPEVTQTPSHQVTQMGQEVILRCVPISNHLYFYWYRQILGQKVEFLVSFYNNEISEKSEIFDDQFSVERPDGSNFTLKIRSTKLEDSAMYFCARSLAPPGDTQYFGPGTRLTVL.

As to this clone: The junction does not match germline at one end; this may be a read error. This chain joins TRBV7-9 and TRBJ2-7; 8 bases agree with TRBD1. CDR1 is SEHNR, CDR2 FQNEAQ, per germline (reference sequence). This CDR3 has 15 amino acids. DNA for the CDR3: TGTGCCAGCAGCTCTACCGGGACAGGCAATGGCGAGCAGCACTTC. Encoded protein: CASSSTGTGNGEQHF.

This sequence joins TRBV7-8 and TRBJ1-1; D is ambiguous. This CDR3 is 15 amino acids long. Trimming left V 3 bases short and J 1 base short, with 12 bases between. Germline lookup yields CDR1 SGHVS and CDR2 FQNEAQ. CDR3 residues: CASSFQLVGNTEAFF. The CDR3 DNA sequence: TGTGCCAGCAGCTTCCAACTAGTCGGGAACACTGAAGCTTTCTTT.

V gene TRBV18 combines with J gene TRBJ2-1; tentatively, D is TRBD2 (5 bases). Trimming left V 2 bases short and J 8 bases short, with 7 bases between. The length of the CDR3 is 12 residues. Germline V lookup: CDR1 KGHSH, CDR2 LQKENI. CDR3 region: CASSPGGHEQFF. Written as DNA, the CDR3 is TGTGCCAGCTCACCAGGAGGTCATGAGCAGTTCTTC.

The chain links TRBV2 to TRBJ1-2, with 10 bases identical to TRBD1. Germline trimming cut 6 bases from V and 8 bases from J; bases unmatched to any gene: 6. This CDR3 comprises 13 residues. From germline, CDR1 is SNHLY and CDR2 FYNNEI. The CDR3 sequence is CASRGQGRAGYTF. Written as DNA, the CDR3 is TGTGCCAGCAGGGGACAGGGGCGAGCCGGCTACACCTTC.

The CDR3 loop reads CASSLADNSPLHF. For the CDR3, the DNA is TGTGCCAGCAGCTTGGCAGATAATTCACCCCTCCACTTT. The rearrangement uses TRBV13 and TRBJ1-6; D is unresolved. In germline, CDR1 is PRHDT, CDR2 FYEKMQ (reference sequence). The germline V and J ends were trimmed by 3 bases and 5 bases, with 5 bases remaining between them. This CDR3 contains 13 residues.

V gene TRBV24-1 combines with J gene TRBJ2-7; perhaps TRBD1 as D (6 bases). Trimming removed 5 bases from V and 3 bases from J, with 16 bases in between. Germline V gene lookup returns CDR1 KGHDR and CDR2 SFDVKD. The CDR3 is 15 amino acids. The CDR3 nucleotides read TGTGCCACCAGTGGTACCGGGACACCGAACTACGAGCAGTACGTC. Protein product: CATSGTGTPNYEQYV.

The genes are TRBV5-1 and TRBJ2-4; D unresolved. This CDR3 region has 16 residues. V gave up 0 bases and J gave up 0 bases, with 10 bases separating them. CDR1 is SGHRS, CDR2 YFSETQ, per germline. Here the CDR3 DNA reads TGCGCCAGCAGCTTGGGGTCAGATATAGCCAAAAACATTCAGTACTTC. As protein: CASSLGSDIAKNIQYF.

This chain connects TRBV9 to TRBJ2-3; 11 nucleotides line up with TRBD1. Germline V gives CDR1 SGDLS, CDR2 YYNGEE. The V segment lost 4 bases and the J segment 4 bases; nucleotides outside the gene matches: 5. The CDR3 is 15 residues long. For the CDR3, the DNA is TGTGCCAGCAGCCGACGGACAGGGGGCGCAGATACGCAGTATTTT. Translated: CASSRRTGGADTQYF.

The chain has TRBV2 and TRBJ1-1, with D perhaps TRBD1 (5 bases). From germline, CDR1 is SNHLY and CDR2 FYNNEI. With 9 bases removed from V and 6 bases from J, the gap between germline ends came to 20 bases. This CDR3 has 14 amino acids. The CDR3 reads CASGGVRSAAEAFF. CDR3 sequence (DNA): TGTGCCAGTGGGGGGGTTCGGTCGGCTGCTGAAGCTTTCTTT.

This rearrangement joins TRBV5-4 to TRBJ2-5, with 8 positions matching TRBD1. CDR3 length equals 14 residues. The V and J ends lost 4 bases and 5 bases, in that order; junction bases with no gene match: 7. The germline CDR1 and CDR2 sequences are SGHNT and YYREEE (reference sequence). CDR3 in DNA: TGTGCCAGCAGCCTAGACAGGGGATGGGAGACCCAGTACTTC. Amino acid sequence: CASSLDRGWETQYF.

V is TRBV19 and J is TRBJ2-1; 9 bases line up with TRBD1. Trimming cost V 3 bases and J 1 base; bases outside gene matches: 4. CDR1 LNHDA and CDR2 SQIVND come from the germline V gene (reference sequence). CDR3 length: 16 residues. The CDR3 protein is CASSITGQGSYNEQFF. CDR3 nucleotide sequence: TGTGCCAGTAGTATCACCGGACAGGGGTCCTACAATGAGCAGTTCTTC.

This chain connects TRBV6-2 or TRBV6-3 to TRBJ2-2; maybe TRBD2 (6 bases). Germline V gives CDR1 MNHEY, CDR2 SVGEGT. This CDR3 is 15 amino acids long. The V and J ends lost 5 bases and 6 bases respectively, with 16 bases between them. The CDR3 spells CASSRGSGVPGELFF. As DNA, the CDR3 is TGTGCCAGCAGTAGGGGTTCGGGGGTCCCCGGGGAGCTGTTTTTT.

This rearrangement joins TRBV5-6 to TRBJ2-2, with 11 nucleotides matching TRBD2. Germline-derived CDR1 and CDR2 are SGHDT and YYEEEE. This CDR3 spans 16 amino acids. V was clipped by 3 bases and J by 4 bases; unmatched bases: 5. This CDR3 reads CASSYRLAGPTGELFF. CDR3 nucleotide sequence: TGTGCCAGCAGCTACCGACTAGCGGGACCCACCGGGGAGCTGTTTTTT.

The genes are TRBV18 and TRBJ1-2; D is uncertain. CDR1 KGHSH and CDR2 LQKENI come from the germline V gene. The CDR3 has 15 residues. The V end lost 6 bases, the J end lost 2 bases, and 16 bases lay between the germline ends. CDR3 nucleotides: TGTGCCAGCTCCCAAGGCCTCGACACAAACTATGGCTACACCTTC. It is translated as CASSQGLDTNYGYTF.